The 26 T cell receptor beta chains in this list originate from one sample, sequenced in a study of T cell responses to AZD1222 COVID-19 vaccine. Repertoires were generated with immunoSEQ multiplex PCR, while TCRdb's copy carries only in-frame clones and drops some. The sample holds tens of thousands of clones, approximately 90% seen once. The sequencing here drew on peripheral blood, taken 28 days after the second AZD1222 dose. The receptor set was obtained from an adult who received the AZD1222 COVID-19 vaccine.

The CDR3 reads CASSPGGTEREAFF. The DNA for the CDR3 is TGCGCCAGCAGCCCGGGGGGGACGGAGCGAGAAGCTTTCTTT. The chain carries TRBV5-1 and TRBJ1-1, with D possibly being TRBD1 (5 bases). With 4 bases removed from V and 8 bases from J, the gap between germline ends came to 18 bases. From germline, CDR1 is SGHRS and CDR2 YFSETQ. The CDR3 contains 14 residues. The whole variable domain, filled in from reference TRBV5-1 and TRBJ1-1, reads KAGVTQTPRYLIKTRGQQVTLSCSPISGHRSVSWYQQTPGQGLQFLFEYFSETQRNKGNFPGRFSGRQFSNSRSEMNVSTLELGDSALYLCASSPGGTEREAFFGQGTRLTVV.

The chain employs TRBV7-2 and TRBJ2-7; 9 nucleotides line up with TRBD1. CDR3 size: 14 residues. V shed 5 bases and J 1 base; nucleotides not matched to a gene: 3. Germline V gene data show CDR1 as SGHTA and CDR2 as FQGNSA. CDR3 coding DNA: TGTGCCAGCAGCGCCGGGACAGGGTCCTACGAGCAGTACTTC. It translates to CASSAGTGSYEQYF.

This clone has only a few counts. The CDR3 DNA reads TGTGCCAGCAGCCGATCGGGGGCAGATACGCAGTATTTT. Translation gives CASSRSGADTQYF. J is TRBJ2-3 and V is TRBV5-6, with D possibly TRBD2 on 6 matching bases. The CDR3 length is 13 residues. With 4 bases removed from V and 4 bases from J, the gap between germline ends came to 10 bases. Looked up from germline, CDR1 is SGHDT and CDR2 is YYEEEE. Full variable domain (missing parts from reference TRBV5-6 and TRBJ2-3): DAGVTQSPTHLIKTRGQQVTLRCSPKSGHDTVSWYQQALGQGPQFIFQYYEEEERQRGNFPDRFSGHQFPNYSSELNVNALLLGDSALYLCASSRSGADTQYFGPGTRLTVL.

The chain recombines TRBV6-2 or TRBV6-3 with TRBJ1-1; no clear D gene. Per germline, CDR1 MNHEY and CDR2 SVGEGT. Trimming stripped 2 bases from V and 5 bases from J, with 9 bases between. This CDR3 comprises 13 residues. CDR3 sequence (DNA): TGTGCCAGCAGTTACAGGGTGGAGACTGAAGCTTTCTTT. The encoded protein is CASSYRVETEAFF.

The chain has TRBV5-4 and TRBJ1-2; a weak D match, TRBD1 (6 bases). This CDR3 is 16 amino acids long. CDR1 is SGHNT and CDR2 is YYREEE in the germline V gene (reference sequence). Trimming shortened V by 0 bases and J by 2 bases, and 14 bases separated the two germline ends. CDR3 region: CASSLGVRGMNYGYTF. The CDR3 DNA sequence: TGTGCCAGCAGCTTGGGGGTGAGGGGGATGAACTATGGCTACACCTTC. The whole variable domain, filled in from reference TRBV5-4 and TRBJ1-2, reads ETGVTQSPTHLIKTRGQQVTLRCSSQSGHNTVSWYQQALGQGPQFIFQYYREEENGRGNFPPRFSGLQFPNYSSELNVNALELDDSALYLCASSLGVRGMNYGYTFGSGTRLTVV.

This chain joins TRBV11-2 and TRBJ2-3; no reliable D call. The CDR3 covers 11 residues. The V gene lost 5 bases and the J gene lost 9 bases, with 9 bases spanning the gap. Germline assignment: CDR1 SGHAT and CDR2 FQNNGV. The CDR3 DNA reads as TGTGCCAGCAGCCCCAAGATCACGCAGTATTTT. This encodes CASSPKITQYF.

The DNA for the CDR3 is TGTGCCAGCGAGGGAATGGGACAGGGGCCCTACAATGAGCAGTTCTTC. This translates into CASEGMGQGPYNEQFF. This chain links TRBV2 with TRBJ2-1; 10 nucleotides agree with TRBD1. V shed 8 bases, J shed 2 bases, and the junction held 9 bases outside the gene matches. The CDR3 loop spans 16 amino acids. Germline V CDR1 and CDR2: SNHLY, FYNNEI.

DNA of the CDR3: TGTGCCAGCAGAAATCCTCCCCCATACGAGCAGTACTTC. This sequence encodes CASRNPPPYEQYF. The chain employs TRBV6-5 and TRBJ2-7; D not certain. The CDR3 length is 13 residues. Trimming pared 6 bases from V and 4 bases from J, leaving 13 bases between. Germline CDR1 MNHEY, CDR2 SVGAGI.

The chain uses TRBV3-1 (or the pseudogene TRBV3-2) and TRBJ1-1; no reliable D call. The CDR3 is made up of 14 amino acids. Per the germline V gene, CDR1 is LGHDT and CDR2 is YNNKEL (reference sequence). Deletions cut 4 bases from V and 6 bases from J, with 15 bases between. The CDR3 region has the DNA TGTGCCAGCAGCCCCCTAGCGGAGGACGCTGAAGCTTTCTTT. Amino acid sequence: CASSPLAEDAEAFF.

This clone was seen a single time. This chain connects TRBV5-1 to TRBJ1-1; D possibly corresponds to TRBD1 (6 bases). From germline, CDR1 is SGHRS and CDR2 YFSETQ. The CDR3 is 11 amino acids. V shed 3 bases and J shed 8 bases, with 8 bases lying between them. CDR3 region: CASSYDREAFF. CDR3 in DNA: TGCGCCAGCAGCTATGACAGGGAAGCTTTCTTT.

The chain recombines TRBV10-3 with TRBJ1-5; TRBD1 agrees at 7 bases. Germline V gene sequence: CDR1 ENHRY, CDR2 SYGVKD. With V trimmed by 0 bases and J by 1 base, 6 bases remained unmatched. CDR3 length: 17 residues. CDR3 in DNA: TGTGCCATCAGTGAGTCAACAGGGGCCTTGAGCAATCAGCCCCAGCATTTT. This codes for CAISESTGALSNQPQHF.

The chain carries TRBV28 and TRBJ2-1, with a possible D match to TRBD2 (6 bases). V lost 5 bases and J 9 bases, leaving 20 bases between the germline ends. From germline, CDR1 is MDHEN and CDR2 SYDVKM. The CDR3 covers 15 residues. CDR3 residues: CASSPPFTSRGEQFF. The CDR3 nucleotides read TGTGCCAGCAGTCCACCCTTTACTAGCCGTGGTGAGCAGTTCTTC.

This clone was seen just once. The chain combines TRBV11-2 with TRBJ2-1; TRBD2 matches at 10 bases. V lost 1 base and J lost 6; bases outside the gene matches: 6. The CDR3 has 16 amino acids. Germline V lookup: CDR1 SGHAT, CDR2 FQNNGV. The CDR3 is CASSLGASGSGNEQFF. CDR3 in DNA: TGTGCCAGCAGCTTAGGCGCTAGCGGGAGTGGCAATGAGCAGTTCTTC.

J is TRBJ1-2 and V is TRBV30; possibly TRBD1 for D (6 bases). The germline gives CDR1 GTSNPN, CDR2 SVGIG (reference sequence). This CDR3 has 12 residues. The V end was cut by 4 bases, the J end by 3 bases, with 9 bases between. CDR3 loop: CAWKQGDYGYTF. The CDR3 nucleotides are TGTGCCTGGAAACAGGGAGACTATGGCTACACCTTC.

V gene TRBV3-1 (or the pseudogene TRBV3-2) combines with J gene TRBJ2-3, with D perhaps TRBD1 (6 bases). This CDR3 spans 15 amino acids. V dropped 4 bases and J dropped 4 bases, with 15 bases sitting between them. Looked up from germline, CDR1 is LGHDT and CDR2 is YNNKEL (reference sequence). The CDR3 DNA follows: TGTGCCAGCAGCCGTAATCCAGGGGTGCCAGATACGCAGTATTTT. Protein: CASSRNPGVPDTQYF.

The V gene is TRBV6-2 or TRBV6-3, the J gene TRBJ2-1; 8 positions match TRBD2. Germline V gene data show CDR1 as MNHEY and CDR2 as SVGEGT. The junction had 9 bases not matched to a gene; V was cut back by 5 bases and J by 15 bases. The CDR3 totals 12 residues. DNA for the CDR3: TGTGCCAGCAGTGATCCGGGACTAGGGGTGTTCTTC. Protein sequence: CASSDPGLGVFF.

The chain combines TRBV10-3 with TRBJ2-3, with D possibly being TRBD1 (6 bases). The germline V and J ends were trimmed by 8 bases and 2 bases, with 14 bases remaining between them. The CDR3 length is 14 residues. Germline CDR1 ENHRY, CDR2 SYGVKD. In DNA, the CDR3 is TGTGCCATCCGGCAGGGGACCTACACAGATACGCAGTATTTT. Protein product: CAIRQGTYTDTQYF.

This clone turned up a few times. This rearrangement joins TRBV19 to TRBJ1-5; the D gene is possibly TRBD1 (5 bases). In germline, CDR1 is LNHDA, CDR2 SQIVND (reference sequence). The CDR3 consists of 15 residues. V was cut by 1 base and J by 3 bases, with 10 bases left in between. CDR3 coding DNA: TGTGCCAGTAGTATAGTGAGGGGAACCAATCAGCCCCAGCATTTT. Translation: CASSIVRGTNQPQHF. Complete variable domain (other parts from reference TRBV19 and TRBJ1-5): DGGITQSPKYLFRKEGQNVTLSCEQNLNHDAMYWYRQDPGQGLRLIYYSQIVNDFQKGDIAEGYSVSREKKESFPLTVTSAQKNPTAFYLCASSIVRGTNQPQHFGDGTRLSIL.

The chain combines TRBV11-2 with TRBJ2-7; D is unclear. Germline CDR1 SGHAT, CDR2 FQNNGV. CDR3 size: 13 residues. V gave up 6 bases and J gave up 2 bases, with 11 bases separating them. CDR3 sequence reads: CASRTLKTYEQYF. The DNA of the CDR3 is TGTGCCAGCAGGACTCTGAAAACCTACGAGCAGTACTTC.

This clone was seen just once. V and J are TRBV18 and TRBJ1-1, with a possible D match to TRBD1 (5 bases). Germline CDR1 KGHSH, CDR2 LQKENI. The CDR3 spans 16 residues. V was cut by 0 bases and J by 1 base, with 12 bases left in between. The DNA for the CDR3 is TGTGCCAGCTCACCACCGCCGGGGGGGACGAACACTGAAGCTTTCTTT. This gives the protein CASSPPPGGTNTEAFF.

The chain has TRBV18 and TRBJ1-5, with unresolved D. CDR3 length: 15 residues. V lost 1 base and J 7 bases, leaving 14 bases between the germline ends. Germline values: CDR1 KGHSH, CDR2 LQKENI. The DNA of the CDR3 is TGTGCCAGCTCACCACGAGGTGTAGGGAACCAGCCCCAGCATTTT. Its translation: CASSPRGVGNQPQHF.

This chain links TRBV12-3 or TRBV12-4 with TRBJ1-5; no definite D call. Trimming cost V 7 bases and J 9 bases, with 13 bases left between them. This CDR3 comprises 12 residues. Written as DNA, the CDR3 is TGTGCCAGCACAATAGGGATAGGGCCCCAGCATTTT. Its translation: CASTIGIGPQHF.

J is TRBJ2-1 and V is TRBV11-3; 9 nucleotides align to TRBD1. V was clipped by 1 base and J by 6 bases; unmatched bases: 10. In germline, CDR1 is SGHNT, CDR2 YENEEA. The CDR3 totals 17 residues. The CDR3 DNA reads TGTGCCAGCAGCTTAGGGGGCCCGGGGACAGGGCCCAATGAGCAGTTCTTC. It is translated as CASSLGGPGTGPNEQFF.

This chain joins TRBV5-4 and TRBJ2-5; TRBD2 aligns across 8 bases. The CDR3 is 16 residues long. Losses at the gene ends were 4 bases for V and 3 bases for J; bases not matched to a gene: 11. Germline assignment: CDR1 SGHNT and CDR2 YYREEE (reference sequence). This CDR3 reads CASSPGGRLGEETQYF. CDR3 DNA sequence: TGTGCCAGCAGCCCGGGGGGGCGCCTAGGCGAAGAGACCCAGTACTTC.

The chain couples TRBV2 to TRBJ1-4, with D uncertain. Germline V gives CDR1 SNHLY, CDR2 FYNNEI. V gave up 6 bases and J gave up 5 bases, with 13 bases separating them. The CDR3 covers 14 residues. CDR3 amino acids: CASSIQPRNEKLFF. The CDR3, as DNA: TGTGCCAGCAGCATACAGCCGCGCAATGAAAAACTGTTTTTT. The full variable domain, in which reference TRBV2 and TRBJ1-4 provide the parts outside the CDR3, is EPEVTQTPSHQVTQMGQEVILRCVPISNHLYFYWYRQILGQKVEFLVSFYNNEISEKSEIFDDQFSVERPDGSNFTLKIRSTKLEDSAMYFCASSIQPRNEKLFFGSGTQLSVL.

This clone appeared once. The chain uses TRBV7-6 and TRBJ1-1, with D uncertain. Germline CDR1 and CDR2: SGHVS and FNYEAQ. The CDR3 loop spans 13 amino acids. V gave up 1 base and J gave up 11 bases, with 14 bases separating them. CDR3 protein: CASSLGGTRRAFF. The CDR3, as DNA: TGTGCCAGCAGCTTAGGGGGAACCAGGCGGGCTTTCTTT. The whole variable domain, filled in from reference TRBV7-6 and TRBJ1-1, reads GAGVSQSPRYKVTKRGQDVALRCDPISGHVSLYWYRQALGQGPEFLTYFNYEAQQDKSGLPNDRFSAERPEGSISTLTIQRTEQRDSAMYRCASSLGGTRRAFFGQGTRLTVV.